This T cell receptor (beta chain) is from a study of blood T cell repertoires in COVID-19. TCRdb keeps only in-frame clones here, not all; method: immunoSEQ multiplex PCR. Here the sample spans more than 140,000 clones, 86% being singletons. Germline V gene data show CDR1 as SGHVS and CDR2 as FNYEAQ. The V and J ends lost 1 base and 3 bases respectively, with 9 bases between them. This CDR3 contains 14 residues. The chain uses TRBV7-6 and TRBJ1-2; tentatively, D is TRBD1 (6 bases). The sample consisted of peripheral blood. This TCR was recovered from a woman aged 55 to 70 with acute or convalescent COVID-19. The CDR3 protein is CASSLDGGYYGYTF. The DNA of the CDR3 is TGTGCCAGCAGCTTAGATGGGGGCTACTATGGCTACACCTTC.